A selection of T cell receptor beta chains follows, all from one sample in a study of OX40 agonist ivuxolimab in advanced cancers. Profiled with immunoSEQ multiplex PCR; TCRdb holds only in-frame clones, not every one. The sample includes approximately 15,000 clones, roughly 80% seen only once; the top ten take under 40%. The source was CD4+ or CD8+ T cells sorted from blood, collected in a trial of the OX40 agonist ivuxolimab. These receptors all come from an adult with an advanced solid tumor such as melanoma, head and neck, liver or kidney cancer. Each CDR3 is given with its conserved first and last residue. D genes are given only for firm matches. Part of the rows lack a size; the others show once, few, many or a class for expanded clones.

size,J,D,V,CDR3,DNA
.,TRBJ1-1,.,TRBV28,CASKLRGNTEAFF,TGTGCCAGCAAACTACGGGGGAACACTGAAGCTTTCTTT
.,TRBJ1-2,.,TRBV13,CASSLRGFRQDGYTF,TGTGCCAGCAGCTTAAGGGGCTTTAGGCAGGATGGCTACACCTTC
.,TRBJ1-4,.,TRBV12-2,CASRKRGATNEKLFF,TGTGCAAGTCGTAAACGTGGCGCAACTAATGAAAAACTGTTTTTT
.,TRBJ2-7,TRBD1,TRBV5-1,CASSLYGTGGSEQYF,TGCGCCAGCAGCTTGTATGGGACAGGGGGCTCCGAGCAGTACTTC
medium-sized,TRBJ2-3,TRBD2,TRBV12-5,CASGLGLSSGDGDTQYF,TGTGCTAGTGGTTTGGGACTCTCTAGCGGGGACGGGGATACGCAGTATTTT
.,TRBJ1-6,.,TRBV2,CASRGGEGSPLHF,TGTGCCAGCAGGGGAGGGGAGGGCTCACCCCTCCACTTT
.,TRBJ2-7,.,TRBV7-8,CASSLEVSYEQYF,TGTGCCAGCAGCTTAGAGGTCTCCTACGAGCAGTACTTC
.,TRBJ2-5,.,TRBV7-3,CASSLTGGEETQYF,TGTGCCAGCAGCCTGACAGGCGGCGAGGAGACCCAGTACTTC
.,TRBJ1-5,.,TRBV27,CASSPSGGEVSNQPQHF,TGTGCCAGCAGTCCCAGCGGGGGGGAGGTAAGCAATCAGCCCCAGCATTTT
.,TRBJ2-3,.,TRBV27,CASGTTPSTDTQYF,TGTGCCAGCGGGACAACCCCGAGCACAGATACGCAGTATTTT
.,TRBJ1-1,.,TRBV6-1,CASSEEGVAQGQGEAFF,TGTGCCAGCAGTGAGGAGGGGGTGGCCCAGGGGCAAGGTGAAGCTTTCTTT
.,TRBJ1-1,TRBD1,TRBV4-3,CASSQDGQGFTEAFF,TGCGCCAGCAGCCAAGACGGACAGGGTTTCACTGAAGCTTTCTTT
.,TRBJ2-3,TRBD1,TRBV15,CATSRDRADTQYF,TGTGCCACCAGCAGGGACAGGGCAGATACGCAGTATTTT
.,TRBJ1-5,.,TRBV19,CASRDPSNQPQHF,TGTGCCAGTAGGGACCCAAGCAATCAGCCCCAGCATTTT
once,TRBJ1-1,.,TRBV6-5,CASIPGLNTEAFF,TGTGCCAGCATTCCCGGACTGAACACTGAAGCTTTCTTT
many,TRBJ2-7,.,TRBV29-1,CSVEARNYEQYF,TGCAGCGTTGAAGCTAGAAACTACGAGCAGTACTTC
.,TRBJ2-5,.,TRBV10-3,CAIRGQGEETQYF,TGTGCCATCAGGGGACAAGGGGAGGAGACCCAGTACTTC
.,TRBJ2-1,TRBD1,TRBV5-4,CASSLGGYEQFF,TGTGCCAGCAGCTTAGGGGGCTATGAGCAGTTCTTC
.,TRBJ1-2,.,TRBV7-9,CASSGRGEAWVGYTF,TGTGCCAGCAGCGGCCGAGGGGAGGCTTGGGTCGGCTACACCTTC
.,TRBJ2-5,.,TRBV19,CASSSRGVETQYF,TGTGCCAGTAGTTCAAGGGGGGTGGAGACCCAGTACTTC
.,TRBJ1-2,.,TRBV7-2,CASSFDLIRKSYTF,TGTGCCAGCAGCTTCGACCTGATTAGGAAGAGCTACACCTTC
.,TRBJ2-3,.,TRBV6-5,CASSTPPFTDTQYF,TGTGCCAGCAGTACCCCGCCCTTCACAGATACGCAGTATTTT
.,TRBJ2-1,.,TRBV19,CASSMVGYSYNEQFF,TGTGCCAGTAGTATGGTGGGGTACTCCTACAATGAGCAGTTCTTC
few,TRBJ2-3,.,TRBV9,CASSVTTDTQYF,TGTGCCAGCAGCGTCACAACAGATACGCAGTATTTT
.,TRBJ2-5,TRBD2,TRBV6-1,CASSDPAGGTETQYF,TGTGCCAGCAGTGATCCAGCGGGGGGTACGGAGACCCAGTACTTC
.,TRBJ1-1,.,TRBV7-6,CASSLGGFTREAFF,TGTGCCAGCAGCTTAGGGGGGTTTACAAGGGAAGCTTTCTTT
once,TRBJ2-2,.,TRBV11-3,CASSFSGGFGTGELFF,TGTGCCAGCAGCTTCTCCGGGGGATTCGGCACCGGGGAGCTGTTTTTT
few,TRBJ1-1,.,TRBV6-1,CASRRGENTEAFF,TGTGCCAGCAGAAGAGGAGAGAACACTGAAGCTTTCTTT
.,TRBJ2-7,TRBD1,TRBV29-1,CSVERGTGVVGEQYF,TGCAGCGTTGAAAGGGGGACAGGGGTCGTGGGCGAGCAGTACTTC
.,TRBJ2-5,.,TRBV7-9,CASSLTDQETQYF,TGTGCCAGCAGCTTAACCGATCAAGAGACCCAGTACTTC
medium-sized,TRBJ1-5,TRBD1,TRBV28,CASSPTGGSYRPQHF,TGTGCCAGCAGCCCGACAGGGGGCTCTTACCGGCCCCAGCATTTT
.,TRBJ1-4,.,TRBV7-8,CASSPIPSANEKLFF,TGTGCCAGCTCACCTATTCCGTCGGCTAATGAAAAACTGTTTTTT
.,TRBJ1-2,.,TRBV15,CATGGLTGGQGYTF,TGTGCCACCGGCGGGCTTACGGGGGGGCAGGGCTACACCTTC
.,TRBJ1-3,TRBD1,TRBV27,CASSIGTGGNTIYF,TGTGCCAGCAGTATTGGGACAGGGGGAAACACCATATATTTT
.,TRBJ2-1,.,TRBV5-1,CASSLVEVGRHEQFF,TGCGCCAGCAGCTTGGTCGAGGTGGGGCGGCATGAGCAGTTCTTC
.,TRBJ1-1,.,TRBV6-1,CASSPEGGWTEAFF,TGTGCCAGCAGTCCGGAGGGGGGCTGGACTGAAGCTTTCTTT
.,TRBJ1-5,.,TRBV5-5,CASSLGSQPQHF,TGTGCCAGCAGCTTGGGGAGTCAGCCCCAGCATTTT
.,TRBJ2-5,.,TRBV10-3,CAISESVRKTQYF,TGTGCCATCAGTGAGTCAGTCCGGAAGACCCAGTACTTC
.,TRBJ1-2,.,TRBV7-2,CASSFRDDVDYGYTF,TGTGCCAGCAGCTTTCGGGACGATGTAGACTATGGCTACACCTTC
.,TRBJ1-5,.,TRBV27,CGSGQPQHF,TGCGGGTCGGGGCAGCCCCAGCATTTT
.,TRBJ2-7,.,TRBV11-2,CASSLKLAGIFHEQYF,TGTGCCAGCAGCTTAAAATTGGCAGGGATTTTCCACGAGCAGTACTTC
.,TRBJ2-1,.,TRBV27,CASSLGNSYNEQFF,TGTGCCAGCAGTTTAGGTAACAGCTACAATGAGCAGTTCTTC
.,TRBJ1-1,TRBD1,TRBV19,CASSIWTGGVGTEAFF,TGTGCCAGTAGTATATGGACAGGGGGGGTCGGCACTGAAGCTTTCTTT
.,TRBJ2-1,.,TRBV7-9,CASSLGGRRSYNEQFF,TGTGCCAGCAGCTTAGGTGGGAGGCGCTCCTACAATGAGCAGTTCTTC